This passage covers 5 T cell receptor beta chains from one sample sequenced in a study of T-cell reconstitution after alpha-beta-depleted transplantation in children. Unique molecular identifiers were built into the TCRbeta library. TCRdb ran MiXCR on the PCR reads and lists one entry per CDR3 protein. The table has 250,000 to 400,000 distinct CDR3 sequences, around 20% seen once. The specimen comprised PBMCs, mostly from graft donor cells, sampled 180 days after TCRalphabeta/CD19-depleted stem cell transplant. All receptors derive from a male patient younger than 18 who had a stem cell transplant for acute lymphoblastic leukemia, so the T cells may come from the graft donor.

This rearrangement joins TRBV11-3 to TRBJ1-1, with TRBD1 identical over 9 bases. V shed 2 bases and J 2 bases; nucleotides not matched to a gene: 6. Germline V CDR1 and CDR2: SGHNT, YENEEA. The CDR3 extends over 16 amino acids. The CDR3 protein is CASSLRYRGLNTEAFF. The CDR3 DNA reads TGTGCCAGCAGCTTACGCTACAGGGGGCTAAACACTGAAGCTTTCTTT. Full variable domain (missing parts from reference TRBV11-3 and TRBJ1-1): EAGVVQSPRYKIIEKKQPVAFWCNPISGHNTLYWYLQNLGQGPELLIRYENEEAVDDSQLPKDRFSAERLKGVDSTLKIQPAELGDSAVYLCASSLRYRGLNTEAFFGQGTRLTVV.

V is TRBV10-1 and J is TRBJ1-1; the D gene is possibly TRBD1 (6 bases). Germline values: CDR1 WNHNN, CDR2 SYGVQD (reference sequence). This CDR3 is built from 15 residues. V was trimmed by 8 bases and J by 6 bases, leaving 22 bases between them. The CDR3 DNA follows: TGCGCCAGCGCCGACGGGGGCGGGGGACTCTCTGAAGCTTTCTTT. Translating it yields CASADGGGGLSEAFF.

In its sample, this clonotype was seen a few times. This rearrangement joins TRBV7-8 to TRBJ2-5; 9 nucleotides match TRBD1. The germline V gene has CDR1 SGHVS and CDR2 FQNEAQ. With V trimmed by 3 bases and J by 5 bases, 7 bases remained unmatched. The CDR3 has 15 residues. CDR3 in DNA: TGTGCCAGCAGCTTCTACAGGGGGCGCGAGGAGACCCAGTACTTC. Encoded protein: CASSFYRGREETQYF.

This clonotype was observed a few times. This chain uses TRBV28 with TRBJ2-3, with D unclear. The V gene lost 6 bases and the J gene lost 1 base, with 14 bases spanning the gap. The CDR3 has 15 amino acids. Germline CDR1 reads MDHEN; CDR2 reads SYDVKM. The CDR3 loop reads CASSPELYGTDTQYF. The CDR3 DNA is TGTGCCAGCAGCCCCGAATTGTACGGCACAGATACGCAGTATTTT.

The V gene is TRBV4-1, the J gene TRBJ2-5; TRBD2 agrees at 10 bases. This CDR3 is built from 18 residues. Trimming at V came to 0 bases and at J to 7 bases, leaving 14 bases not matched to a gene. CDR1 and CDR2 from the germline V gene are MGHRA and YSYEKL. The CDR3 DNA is TGCGCCAGCAGCCAAGATTCGGCCACTAGCGGGGTGGTCGGGACCCAGTACTTC. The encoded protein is CASSQDSATSGVVGTQYF.